The clone carrying this TCR beta chain was found a few times. The antigen remains undetermined. A read error may explain this, as a much larger clone is one base away. Germline lookup yields CDR1 MRHNA and CDR2 SNTAGT. The V segment lost 5 bases and the J segment 5 bases; nucleotides outside the gene matches: 4. The CDR3 loop spans 13 amino acids. These data come from a study of breast tumors, draining lymph nodes, adjacent tissues. Whole-study results and caveats: Tumor repertoires ranked between lymph nodes and nontumor tissue in diversity, with V and J gene preferences. Data fit most tumor T cells coming from lymph node, expanding in tumor. Luminal-like breast cancer showed significantly greater tumor-nontumor repertoire similarity than basal-like breast cancer did. Data only fit, rather than demonstrated, lymph node origin of most tumor T cells.

Samples came from axillary lymph nodes draining the breast cancer. TCRdb itself ran the multiplex PCR reads through MiXCR, one entry per CDR3 protein. The sample contains 150,000 to 200,000 distinct CDR3 sequences, around a third of which appear only once. Sequenced material: axillary lymph node tissue. The rearrangement joins TRBV6-4 to TRBJ2-5; TRBD1 agrees at 8 bases. The TCR was taken from a female donor with breast cancer. Some clones in this sample may be carry-over from other donors' samples. This CDR3 is CASSHQGAETQYF. In DNA, the CDR3 is TGTGCCAGCAGTCACCAGGGGGCTGAGACCCAGTACTTC.